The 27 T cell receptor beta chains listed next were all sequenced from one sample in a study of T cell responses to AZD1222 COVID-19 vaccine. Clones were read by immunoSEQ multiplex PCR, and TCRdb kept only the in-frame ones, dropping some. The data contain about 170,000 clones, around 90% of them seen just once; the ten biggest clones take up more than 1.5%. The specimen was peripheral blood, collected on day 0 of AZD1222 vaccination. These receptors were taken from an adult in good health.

The CDR3 DNA sequence: TGTGCCAGCAGCCAGCTCCCTGGAAACACCATATATTTT. Its protein product is CASSQLPGNTIYF. The rearrangement uses TRBV3-1 (or the pseudogene TRBV3-2) and TRBJ1-3; D not certain. The germline gives CDR1 LGHDT, CDR2 YNNKEL (reference sequence). The CDR3 contains 13 residues. V shed 3 bases and J shed 2 bases, with 5 bases lying between them.

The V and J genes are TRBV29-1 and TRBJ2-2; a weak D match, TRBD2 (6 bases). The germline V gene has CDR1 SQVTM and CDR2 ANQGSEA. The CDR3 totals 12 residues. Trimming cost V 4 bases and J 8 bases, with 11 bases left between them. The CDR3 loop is CSVVGTLGELFF. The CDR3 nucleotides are TGCAGCGTTGTGGGGACTCTGGGGGAGCTGTTTTTT.

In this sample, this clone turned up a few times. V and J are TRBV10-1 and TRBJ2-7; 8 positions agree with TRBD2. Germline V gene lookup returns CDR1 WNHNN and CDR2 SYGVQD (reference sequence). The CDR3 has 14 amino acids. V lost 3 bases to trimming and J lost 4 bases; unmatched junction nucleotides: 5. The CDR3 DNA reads TGCGCCAGCAGTGAATCCAGCGGGAGATACGAGCAGTACTTC. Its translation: CASSESSGRYEQYF.

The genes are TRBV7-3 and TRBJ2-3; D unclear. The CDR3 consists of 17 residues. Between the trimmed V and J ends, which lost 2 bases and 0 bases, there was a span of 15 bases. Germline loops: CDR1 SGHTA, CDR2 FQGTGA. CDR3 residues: CASSLGPGPKSTDTQYF. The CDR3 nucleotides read TGTGCCAGCAGCTTAGGTCCTGGGCCCAAGAGCACAGATACGCAGTATTTT.

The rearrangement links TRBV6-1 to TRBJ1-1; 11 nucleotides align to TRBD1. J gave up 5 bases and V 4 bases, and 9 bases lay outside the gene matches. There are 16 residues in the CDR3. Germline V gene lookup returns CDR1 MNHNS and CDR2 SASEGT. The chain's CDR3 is CASSGTGGGLGTEAFF. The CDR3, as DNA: TGTGCCAGCAGTGGGACAGGGGGCGGACTTGGGACTGAAGCTTTCTTT.

CDR3 DNA: TGCAGTGCTAGTCCGAGAGTCCGGGACAGATACACTGAAGCTTTCTTT. Amino acids: CSASPRVRDRYTEAFF. The genes are TRBV20-1 and TRBJ1-1; 7 bases agree with TRBD1. The CDR3 spans 16 residues. The J segment lost 3 bases and the V segment lost 3 bases, leaving 13 bases of the junction unmatched. Germline V gives CDR1 DFQATT, CDR2 SNEGSKA (reference sequence).

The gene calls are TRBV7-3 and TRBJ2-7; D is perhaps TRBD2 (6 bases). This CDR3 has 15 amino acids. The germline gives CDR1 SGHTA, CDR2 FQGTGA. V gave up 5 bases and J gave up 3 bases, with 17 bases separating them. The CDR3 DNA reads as TGTGCCAGCAGCCCTAGTTGGGGGAGGAGCTACGAGCAGTACTTC. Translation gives CASSPSWGRSYEQYF.

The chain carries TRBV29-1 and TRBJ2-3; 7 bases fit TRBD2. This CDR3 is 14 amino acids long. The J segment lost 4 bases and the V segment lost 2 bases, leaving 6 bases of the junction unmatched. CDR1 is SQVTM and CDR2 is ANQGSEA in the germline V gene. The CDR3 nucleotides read TGCAGCGTTGAATGGGGGGGTCGCGCAGATACGCAGTATTTT. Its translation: CSVEWGGRADTQYF.

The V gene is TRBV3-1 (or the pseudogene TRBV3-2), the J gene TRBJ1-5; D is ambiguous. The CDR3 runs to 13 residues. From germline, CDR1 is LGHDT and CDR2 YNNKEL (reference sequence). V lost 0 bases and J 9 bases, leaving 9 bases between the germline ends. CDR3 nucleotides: TGTGCCAGCAGCCAAGACCCCGACCGGCCCCAGCATTTT. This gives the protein CASSQDPDRPQHF.

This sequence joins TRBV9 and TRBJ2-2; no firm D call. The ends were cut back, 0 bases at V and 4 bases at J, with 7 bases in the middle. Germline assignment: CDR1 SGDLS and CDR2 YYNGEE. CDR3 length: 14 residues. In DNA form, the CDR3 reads TGTGCCAGCAGCGTAGGTCTTGGCACCGGGGAGCTGTTTTTT. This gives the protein CASSVGLGTGELFF.

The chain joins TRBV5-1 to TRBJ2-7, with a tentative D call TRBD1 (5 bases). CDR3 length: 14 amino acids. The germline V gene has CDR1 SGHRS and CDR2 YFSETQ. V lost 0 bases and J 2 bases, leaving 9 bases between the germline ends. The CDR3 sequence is CASSLDATAYEQYF. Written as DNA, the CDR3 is TGCGCCAGCAGCTTGGATGCGACAGCCTACGAGCAGTACTTC.

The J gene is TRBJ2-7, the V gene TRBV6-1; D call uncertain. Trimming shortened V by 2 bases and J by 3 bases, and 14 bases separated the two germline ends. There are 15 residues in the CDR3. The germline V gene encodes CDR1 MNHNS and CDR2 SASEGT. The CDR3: CASSESGQIFYEQYF. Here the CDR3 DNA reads TGTGCCAGCAGTGAATCTGGTCAGATTTTCTACGAGCAGTACTTC.

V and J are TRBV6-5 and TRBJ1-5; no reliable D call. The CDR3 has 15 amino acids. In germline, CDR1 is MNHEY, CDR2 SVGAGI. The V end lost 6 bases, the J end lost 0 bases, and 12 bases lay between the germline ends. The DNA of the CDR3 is TGTGCCAGCAGCACAAGCTATCATAGCAATCAGCCCCAGCATTTT. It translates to CASSTSYHSNQPQHF.

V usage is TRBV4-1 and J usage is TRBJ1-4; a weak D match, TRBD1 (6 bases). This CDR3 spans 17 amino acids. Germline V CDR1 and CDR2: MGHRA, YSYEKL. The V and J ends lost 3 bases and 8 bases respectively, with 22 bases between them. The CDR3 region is CASSQKSRGTTYEKLFF. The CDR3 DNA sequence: TGCGCCAGCAGCCAGAAAAGCAGGGGTACGACGTACGAAAAACTGTTTTTT.

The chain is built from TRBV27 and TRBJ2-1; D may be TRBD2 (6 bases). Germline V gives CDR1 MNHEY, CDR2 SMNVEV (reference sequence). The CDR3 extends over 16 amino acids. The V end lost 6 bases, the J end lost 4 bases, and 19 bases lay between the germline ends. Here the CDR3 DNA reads TGTGCCAGCAGAAAACCTCTCCCGGGACTGTACAATGAGCAGTTCTTC. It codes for CASRKPLPGLYNEQFF.

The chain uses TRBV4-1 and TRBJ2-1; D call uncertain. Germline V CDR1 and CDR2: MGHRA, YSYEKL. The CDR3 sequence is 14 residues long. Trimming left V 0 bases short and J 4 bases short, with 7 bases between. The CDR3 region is CASSQEPRYNEQFF. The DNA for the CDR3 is TGCGCCAGCAGCCAAGAGCCACGGTACAATGAGCAGTTCTTC.

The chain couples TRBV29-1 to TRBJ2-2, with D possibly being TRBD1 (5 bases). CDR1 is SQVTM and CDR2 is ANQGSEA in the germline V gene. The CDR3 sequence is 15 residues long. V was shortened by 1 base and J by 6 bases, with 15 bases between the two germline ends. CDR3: CSVEGDSSSAGELFF. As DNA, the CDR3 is TGCAGCGTTGAAGGTGACAGTTCTTCGGCCGGGGAGCTGTTTTTT.

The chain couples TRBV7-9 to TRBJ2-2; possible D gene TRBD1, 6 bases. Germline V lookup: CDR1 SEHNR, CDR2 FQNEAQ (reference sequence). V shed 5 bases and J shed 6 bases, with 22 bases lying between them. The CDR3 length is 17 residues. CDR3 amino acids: CASSPAIVITGPGELFF. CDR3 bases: TGTGCCAGCAGCCCCGCTATAGTGATCACAGGGCCCGGGGAGCTGTTTTTT.

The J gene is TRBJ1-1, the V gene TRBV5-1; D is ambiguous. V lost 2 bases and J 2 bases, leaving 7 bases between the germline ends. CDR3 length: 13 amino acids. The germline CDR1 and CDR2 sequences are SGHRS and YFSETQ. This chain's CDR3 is CASSLQQNTEAFF. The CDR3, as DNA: TGCGCCAGCAGCTTACAGCAAAACACTGAAGCTTTCTTT.

The CDR3 DNA follows: TGTGCCAGCCTCCGCGAGGCGAGGGGGGATACGCAGTATTTT. Translated, it gives CASLREARGDTQYF. The genes are TRBV5-4 and TRBJ2-3, with D possibly being TRBD1 (6 bases). CDR3 length equals 14 residues. Germline V lookup: CDR1 SGHNT, CDR2 YYREEE (reference sequence). Trimming removed 7 bases from V and 6 bases from J, with 18 bases in between.

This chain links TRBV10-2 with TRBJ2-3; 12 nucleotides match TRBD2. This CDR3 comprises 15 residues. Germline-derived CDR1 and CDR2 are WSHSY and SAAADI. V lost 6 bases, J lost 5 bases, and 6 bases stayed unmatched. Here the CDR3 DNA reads TGCGCCAGCAGGACTAGCGGGGGCCGGGGAGATACGCAGTATTTT. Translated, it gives CASRTSGGRGDTQYF.

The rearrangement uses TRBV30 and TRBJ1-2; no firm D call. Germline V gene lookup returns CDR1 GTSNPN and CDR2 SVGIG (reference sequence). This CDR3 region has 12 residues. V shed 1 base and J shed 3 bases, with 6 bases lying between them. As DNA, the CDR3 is TGTGCCTGGAGTGACGGATACTATGGCTACACCTTC. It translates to CAWSDGYYGYTF. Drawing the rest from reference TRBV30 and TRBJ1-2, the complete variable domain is SQTIHQWPATLVQPVGSPLSLECTVEGTSNPNLYWYRQAAGRGLQLLFYSVGIGQISSEVPQNLSASRPQDRQFILSSKKLLLSDSGFYLCAWSDGYYGYTFGSGTRLTVV.

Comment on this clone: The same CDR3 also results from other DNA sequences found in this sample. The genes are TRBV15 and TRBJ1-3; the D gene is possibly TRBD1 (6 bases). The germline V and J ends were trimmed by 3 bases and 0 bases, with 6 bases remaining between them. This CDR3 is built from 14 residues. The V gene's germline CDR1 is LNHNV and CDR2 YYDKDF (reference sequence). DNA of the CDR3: TGTGCCACCAGCAGGGACAGCTCTGGAAACACCATATATTTT. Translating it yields CATSRDSSGNTIYF.

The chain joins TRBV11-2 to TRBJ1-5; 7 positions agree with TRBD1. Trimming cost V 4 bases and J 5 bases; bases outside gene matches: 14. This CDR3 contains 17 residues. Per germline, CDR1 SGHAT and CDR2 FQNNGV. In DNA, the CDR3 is TGTGCCAGCAGCTCCCATCTGGGGACAGCAGCAGATCAGCCCCAGCATTTT. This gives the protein CASSSHLGTAADQPQHF.

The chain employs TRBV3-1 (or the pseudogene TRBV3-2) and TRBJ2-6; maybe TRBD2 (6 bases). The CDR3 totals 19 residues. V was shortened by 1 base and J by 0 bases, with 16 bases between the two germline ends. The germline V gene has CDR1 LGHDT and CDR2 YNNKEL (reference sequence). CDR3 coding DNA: TGTGCCAGCAGCCAAGGACTAGGCGTTAGGGGCTCTGGGGCCAACGTCCTGACTTTC. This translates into CASSQGLGVRGSGANVLTF.

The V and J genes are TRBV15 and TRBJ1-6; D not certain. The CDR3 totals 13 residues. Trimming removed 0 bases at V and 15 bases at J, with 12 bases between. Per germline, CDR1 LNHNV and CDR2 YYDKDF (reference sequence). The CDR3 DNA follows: TGTGCCACCAGCAGAGACCGCGGGTGGGGCCTCCACTTT. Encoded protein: CATSRDRGWGLHF.

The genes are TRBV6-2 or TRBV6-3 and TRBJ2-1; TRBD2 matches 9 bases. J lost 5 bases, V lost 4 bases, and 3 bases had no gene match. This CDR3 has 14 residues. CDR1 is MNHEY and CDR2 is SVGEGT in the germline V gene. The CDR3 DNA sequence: TGTGCCAGCAGTTCTCTAGCGGGAAACAATGAGCAGTTCTTC. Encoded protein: CASSSLAGNNEQFF.